Below, 14 T cell receptor beta chains from the same sample are listed, as sequenced in a study of shared clonotypes between healthy human individuals. Generated by immunoSEQ multiplex PCR, the TCRdb table keeps only in-frame clones and is missing some. The sample records about 980,000 clones, about three quarters being singletons. Sequenced sample: memory CD4+ T cells sorted from blood. Subset reported: CD45RA-negative fraction. The receptor set was obtained from a man aged 18 to 35 in good health.

This clone has more than one count but fewer than ten. The CDR3 protein is CAISKGGTGTGELFF. CDR3 DNA: TGTGCCATCAGTAAAGGAGGAACAGGAACCGGGGAGCTGTTTTTT. The chain links TRBV10-3 to TRBJ2-2; D tentatively reads TRBD1 or TRBD2 (5 bases each). Trimming removed 5 bases from V and 5 bases from J, with 15 bases in between. The CDR3 contains 15 residues. CDR1 and CDR2 from the germline V gene are ENHRY and SYGVKD.

The V call is TRBV11-2, the J call TRBJ2-5; a possible D gene is TRBD2 (6 bases). Trimming pared 3 bases from V and 4 bases from J, leaving 9 bases between. The CDR3 has 13 residues. Per germline, CDR1 SGHAT and CDR2 FQNNGV. This chain's CDR3 is CASSFGGRETQYF. The CDR3 coding sequence is TGTGCCAGCAGCTTCGGGGGTCGAGAGACCCAGTACTTC.

CDR3 sequence reads: CASSLTGDHEQYF. CDR3 in DNA: TGTGCCAGCAGCCTGACAGGGGACCACGAGCAGTACTTC. The chain joins TRBV5-5 to TRBJ2-7, with 8 positions matching TRBD1. CDR1 and CDR2 (germline): SGHKS, YYEKEE (reference sequence). V dropped 4 bases and J dropped 5; count of bases not matched to a gene: 5. This CDR3 is built from 13 residues. Drawing the rest from reference TRBV5-5 and TRBJ2-7, the complete variable domain is DAGVTQSPTHLIKTRGQQVTLRCSPISGHKSVSWYQQVLGQGPQFIFQYYEKEERGRGNFPDRFSARQFPNYSSELNVNALLLGDSALYLCASSLTGDHEQYFGPGTRLTVT.

The table lists this clone with a few counts. The J gene is TRBJ1-5, the V gene TRBV7-9; D remains ambiguous. Germline V gene lookup returns CDR1 SEHNR and CDR2 FQNEAQ (reference sequence). V was shortened by 2 bases and J by 1 base, with 3 bases between the two germline ends. The CDR3 is 13 amino acids. CDR3 sequence: CASSLSSNQPQHF. The CDR3 nucleotides are TGTGCCAGCAGCTTAAGCAGCAATCAGCCCCAGCATTTT.

The chain carries TRBV29-1 and TRBJ2-7; TRBD2 matches at 7 bases. Germline V gene lookup returns CDR1 SQVTM and CDR2 ANQGSEA. V shed 4 bases, J shed 3 bases, and the junction held 9 bases outside the gene matches. CDR3 length: 14 amino acids. CDR3 sequence (DNA): TGCAGCGTTGCTCTTGGGGAGGGTAACTACGAGCAGTACTTC. Translated, it gives CSVALGEGNYEQYF.

The chain employs TRBV28 and TRBJ2-1; 9 bases map to TRBD1. This CDR3 spans 15 amino acids. The germline V gene encodes CDR1 MDHEN and CDR2 SYDVKM. Trimming cost V 5 bases and J 3 bases; bases outside gene matches: 5. Here the CDR3 reads CASSPPGQGYNEQFF. CDR3 DNA: TGTGCCAGCAGTCCTCCGGGACAGGGCTACAATGAGCAGTTCTTC.

This chain links TRBV27 with TRBJ1-4; 7 bases agree with TRBD1. V gave up 2 bases and J gave up 11 bases; unmatched junction bases: 14. Germline CDR1 reads MNHEY; CDR2 reads SMNVEV (reference sequence). The CDR3 has 16 residues. Written as DNA, the CDR3 is TGTGCCAGCAGTTTACGACAGGGAAGGGGGGTCCTTAAACTGTTTTTT. Translating it yields CASSLRQGRGVLKLFF.

This clone was detected only a few times. The genes are TRBV7-9 and TRBJ1-4; D is uncertain. Germline CDR1 reads SEHNR; CDR2 reads FQNEAQ (reference sequence). This CDR3 region has 14 residues. Trimming pared 5 bases from V and 4 bases from J, leaving 11 bases between. The CDR3 nucleotides are TGTGCCAGCAGCCCAGGACGTTTTAATGAAAAACTGTTTTTT. This codes for CASSPGRFNEKLFF.

This clone was counted only a few times. In the same sample, other DNA sequences code for this CDR3. The rearrangement links TRBV30 to TRBJ1-5; D may be TRBD1 (6 bases). The CDR3 is 13 amino acids. V was cut by 1 base and J by 6 bases, with 10 bases left in between. CDR1 and CDR2 from the germline V gene are GTSNPN and SVGIG (reference sequence). CDR3 sequence (DNA): TGTGCCTGGAGTGGGCAGGGGACTCAGCCCCAGCATTTT. This encodes CAWSGQGTQPQHF.

This clone occurred a few times. Other nucleotide sequences from this sample produce the same CDR3. This chain uses TRBV6-1 with TRBJ1-6, with 9 nucleotides matching TRBD1. With V trimmed by 8 bases and J by 10 bases, 3 bases remained unmatched. This CDR3 has 12 amino acids. Germline V lookup: CDR1 MNHNS, CDR2 SASEGT. The CDR3 region has the DNA TGTGCCAGCGGGACAGGGAACTCACCCCTCCACTTT. It specifies CASGTGNSPLHF.

The V gene is TRBV5-1, the J gene TRBJ1-5; D not certain. Trimming cost V 2 bases and J 6 bases, with 12 bases left between them. This CDR3 comprises 14 residues. The germline gives CDR1 SGHRS, CDR2 YFSETQ. The CDR3 region has the DNA TGCGCCAGCAGCTTATGGCCCGCGGGTCAGCCCCAGCATTTT. Protein sequence: CASSLWPAGQPQHF.

The V call is TRBV15, the J call TRBJ1-1; D gene uncertain. This CDR3 has 14 amino acids. V was shortened by 0 bases and J by 8 bases, with 13 bases between the two germline ends. Per the germline V gene, CDR1 is LNHNV and CDR2 is YYDKDF (reference sequence). The CDR3 DNA follows: TGTGCCACCAGCAGAGACTCCTCGGCGCCCGAAGCTTTCTTT. Amino acids: CATSRDSSAPEAFF. Full variable domain (rest looked up from reference TRBV15 and TRBJ1-1): DAMVIQNPRYQVTQFGKPVTLSCSQTLNHNVMYWYQQKSSQAPKLLFHYYDKDFNNEADTPDNFQSRRPNTSFCFLDIRSPGLGDTAMYLCATSRDSSAPEAFFGQGTRLTVV.

The V and J genes are TRBV19 and TRBJ1-2; D may be TRBD1 (6 bases). Germline values: CDR1 LNHDA, CDR2 SQIVND (reference sequence). This CDR3 region has 14 residues. V was shortened by 4 bases and J by 3 bases, with 12 bases between the two germline ends. The chain's CDR3 is CASSTPDRYYGYTF. In DNA, the CDR3 is TGTGCCAGTAGTACCCCGGACAGATACTATGGCTACACCTTC.

This clone was seen repeatedly, ten times or more. V is TRBV28 and J is TRBJ1-1; D is unclear. Germline V CDR1 and CDR2: MDHEN, SYDVKM. This CDR3 has 13 residues. Trimming pared 7 bases from V and 5 bases from J, leaving 14 bases between. The CDR3 loop is CASTFWTETEAFF. Here the CDR3 DNA reads TGTGCCAGCACCTTCTGGACTGAGACTGAAGCTTTCTTT.